The rows below give T cell receptor beta chains drawn from one sample of a study of shared clonotypes between healthy human individuals. Sequencing was performed with immunoSEQ multiplex PCR; in TCRdb, only in-frame clones are kept and a portion is missing. The sample yields 900,000 to 1,200,000 clones, around 78% seen once. Sequenced: memory CD4+ T cells from PBMCs. These receptors came from a man aged 18 to 30 in good health. Some clones in this sample may be carry-over from other donors' samples. The CDR3 runs from the conserved cysteine through the conserved F or W. A D gene is named only where the DNA matches it firmly. Not every row has a clone size; where given, it reads once, few, many or a size class.

J: TRBJ2-5
D: -
length: 16
size: -
V: TRBV5-1
DNA: TGCGCCAGCAGCTTGGAGGGAGGGGGCGGCGGAGAGACCCAGTACTTC
CDR3: CASSLEGGGGGETQYF

J: TRBJ2-5
D: -
length: 15
size: -
V: TRBV6-1
DNA: TGTGCCAGCAGCGGGCAAGGGGCGAAGTTGGAGACCCAGTACTTC
CDR3: CASSGQGAKLETQYF

J: TRBJ2-1
D: -
length: 14
size: -
V: TRBV5-1
DNA: TGCGCCAGCACCTTAGGGACTCAAGACAATGAGCAGTTCTTC
CDR3: CASTLGTQDNEQFF

J: TRBJ2-6
D: TRBD1
length: 17
size: -
V: TRBV30
DNA: TGTGCCTGGAGTCCACGGACAGGGATTTCTGGGGCCAACGTCCTGACTTTC
CDR3: CAWSPRTGISGANVLTF

J: TRBJ1-5
D: -
length: 12
size: -
V: TRBV19
DNA: TGTGCCAGTAGCCGAGGGGACCAGCCCCAGCATTTT
CDR3: CASSRGDQPQHF

J: TRBJ1-4
D: -
length: 14
size: -
V: TRBV7-2
DNA: TGTGCCAGCAGCTTGAGTAGACAGAATGAAAAACTGTTTTTT
CDR3: CASSLSRQNEKLFF

J: TRBJ2-5
D: -
length: 16
size: once
V: TRBV15
DNA: TGTGCCACCAGCCCCCAGCGGGGACAAGTGGTAGAGACCCAGTACTTC
CDR3: CATSPQRGQVVETQYF

J: TRBJ2-7
D: TRBD2
length: 19
size: -
V: TRBV7-8
DNA: TGTGCCAGCAGCTTAGGGAGGATGAGGCCAGCGGGAATCCCCTACGAGCAGTACTTC
CDR3: CASSLGRMRPAGIPYEQYF

J: TRBJ2-5
D: -
length: 16
size: -
V: TRBV5-4
DNA: TGTGCCAGCAGCTTGTCCAGGGGTTCCTCCTTAGAGACCCAGTACTTC
CDR3: CASSLSRGSSLETQYF

J: TRBJ2-7
D: -
length: 12
size: -
V: TRBV19
DNA: TGTGCCAGTAGTATTAAGGGCCGCGCTATCTACTTC
CDR3: CASSIKGRAIYF

J: TRBJ2-2
D: -
length: 15
size: -
V: TRBV9
DNA: TGTGCCAGCAGCGTAGCGGGCCGCCGCGGCGGGGAGCTGTTTTTT
CDR3: CASSVAGRRGGELFF

J: TRBJ1-3
D: -
length: 15
size: few
V: TRBV28
DNA: TGTGCCAGCAGTTTGGCCGGGGTGTCTGGAAACACCATATATTTT
CDR3: CASSLAGVSGNTIYF

J: TRBJ2-1
D: -
length: 13
size: -
V: TRBV28
DNA: TGTGCCAGCAGTCCGACTAGAGTGGGGGAGCAGTTCTTC
CDR3: CASSPTRVGEQFF